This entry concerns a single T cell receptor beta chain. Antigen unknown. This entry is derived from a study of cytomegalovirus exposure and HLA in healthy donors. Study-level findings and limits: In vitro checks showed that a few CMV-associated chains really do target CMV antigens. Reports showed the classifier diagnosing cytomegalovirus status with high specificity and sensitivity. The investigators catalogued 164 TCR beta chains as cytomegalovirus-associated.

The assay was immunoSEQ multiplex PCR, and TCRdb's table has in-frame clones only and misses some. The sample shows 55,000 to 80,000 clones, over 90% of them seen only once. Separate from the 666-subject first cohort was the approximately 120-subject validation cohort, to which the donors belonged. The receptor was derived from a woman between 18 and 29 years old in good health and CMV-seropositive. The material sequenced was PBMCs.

Written as DNA, the CDR3 is TGCGCCAGCAGCCCAGGACTAGCGGGGGGATCCAGCACAGATACGCAGTATTTT. Translated, it gives CASSPGLAGGSSTDTQYF. This chain links TRBV4-3 with TRBJ2-3, with 14 bases that match TRBD2. The CDR3 runs 18 residues. The V segment lost 4 bases and the J segment 0 bases; nucleotides outside the gene matches: 6. The germline V gene has CDR1 LGHNA and CDR2 YSLEER.